This T cell receptor (beta chain) originates from a study of T cell repertoires in cytomegalovirus infection. On the study more broadly: Indications of both CMV infection and matching HLA type were provided by public TCR beta signatures. Whole-study results and caveats: HLA-C-restricted TCR beta clonotypes specific for CMV led the ex vivo response. The study identified carriers of CMV plus the relevant HLA from cumulative public TCR beta family frequency.

The CDR3 covers 16 residues. The germline gives CDR1 SGHTA, CDR2 FQGNSA. V lost 2 bases to trimming and J lost 0 bases; unmatched junction nucleotides: 4. This clonotype was observed many times. Antigen unknown. TCRdb itself ran the reads through MiXCR, one entry per CDR3 protein. This sample yields about 310,000 distinct CDR3 sequences, of which 25% are seen a single time; roughly 13% belongs to the top ten. The V call is TRBV7-2, the J call TRBJ2-1, with TRBD1 identical over 7 bases. The sequencing here drew on cultured PBMCs, taken from culture after CMV antigen stimulation. This receptor was taken from a human donor in good health (CMV status not recorded). Some clones in this sample may be carry-over from other donors' samples. The CDR3 is CASSLRDSLSYNEQFF. CDR3 DNA: TGTGCCAGCAGCTTAAGGGACAGTCTCTCCTACAATGAGCAGTTCTTC.